The T cell receptor beta chain described here comes from a study of cytomegalovirus exposure and HLA in healthy donors. Donors sampled were nominally healthy, though unrecorded immune exposures were likely. In the PCR, 60 Vbeta and 13 Jbeta primers were used. The repertoire was sequenced with immunoSEQ multiplex PCR; TCRdb's copy has only in-frame clones and lacks some. The table has roughly 110,000 clones, 65% to 80% seen once. With regard to this clone: What it recognizes is unknown.

Study observations and caveats: Donor immune exposure was known only as CMV serostatus.

This receptor was taken from a woman aged 45-60 years in good health and CMV-seropositive. Source material: PBMCs.

The CDR3 is CAWSPGRVSDEQFF. The CDR3 DNA follows: TGTGCCTGGAGTCCAGGGAGGGTTAGTGATGAGCAGTTCTTC. V gene TRBV30 combines with J gene TRBJ2-1; the match to TRBD2 covers 7 bases. Unmatched junction bases numbered 9, after V lost 2 bases and J lost 8 bases. This CDR3 region has 14 residues. Germline lookup yields CDR1 GTSNPN and CDR2 SVGIG (reference sequence).